This TCR beta chain derives from a study of CD8 T cells in Susac syndrome. Study overall: Among the sequenced Susac syndrome patients, 5 or 6 had active disease while 8 or 9 were in remission. Treatment status at blood draw for the Susac syndrome patients was therapy-naive, corticosteroids, or intravenous immunoglobulin alone.

A quantity of about 0.45 to 1 ug RNA underwent reverse transcription using random hexamers. From the immunoSEQ multiplex PCR reads, TCRdb called clonotypes with MiXCR, one entry per CDR3 protein. The table includes about 150,000 distinct CDR3 sequences, roughly 95% detected once. The study sequenced TCR beta in blood CD8+ and CD4+ T cells. TEMRA cells were enriched by FACS, and CD4+ and CD8+ T cells were negatively isolated. V was shortened by 7 bases and J by 7 bases, with 22 bases between the two germline ends. CDR1 and CDR2 (germline): MNHNY, SVGAGI (reference sequence). The CDR3 totals 15 residues.

The sequencing sample was made of CD4+ T cells from PBMCs. J is TRBJ1-2 and V is TRBV6-6; D ambiguous. The clonotype originates from a human donor with Susac syndrome. CDR3 nucleotide sequence: TGTGCCAGCATCCTGGAGGAGGGAACCTCAGGTGGCTACACCTTC. This codes for CASILEEGTSGGYTF.